These 31 T cell receptor beta chains originate from one sample sequenced in a study of OX40 agonist ivuxolimab in advanced cancers. Measured with immunoSEQ multiplex PCR; TCRdb has only the in-frame clones, and not every one. The table records roughly 77,000 clones, roughly 92% of them present only once. The sequenced sample was CD4+ or CD8+ T cells sorted from blood, obtained in a trial of the OX40 agonist ivuxolimab. The source of these receptors is an adult with an advanced solid tumor such as melanoma, head and neck, liver or kidney cancer.

The chain recombines TRBV5-4 with TRBJ1-2; TRBD1 matches at 8 bases. With V trimmed by 1 base and J by 7 bases, 6 bases remained unmatched. CDR1 is SGHNT, CDR2 YYREEE, per germline (reference sequence). This CDR3 comprises 14 residues. The CDR3 loop reads CASSLPTGGGGYTF. The DNA for the CDR3 is TGTGCCAGCAGCTTGCCTACAGGGGGTGGTGGCTACACCTTC.

The genes are TRBV21-1 and TRBJ1-6; TRBD1 was called by the table and not checked on the DNA. TRBV21-1 is a listed pseudogene. This CDR3 is 15 amino acids long. CDR3 amino acids: CASSTRTQGNSPLHF. CDR3 sequence (DNA): TGTGCCAGCAGCACCCGGACCCAGGGTAATTCACCCCTCCACTTT.

The V gene is TRBV5-1, the J gene TRBJ2-3; D gene unclear. Germline V gene sequence: CDR1 SGHRS, CDR2 YFSETQ. Trimming removed 3 bases at V and 6 bases at J, with 5 bases between. CDR3 length: 11 residues. Here the CDR3 reads CASSSEDTQYF. In DNA form, the CDR3 reads TGCGCCAGCAGCTCCGAGGATACGCAGTATTTT.

The V and J genes are TRBV4-1 and TRBJ1-6; D remains ambiguous. The V end lost 0 bases, the J end lost 5 bases, and 8 bases lay between the germline ends. The CDR3 consists of 15 residues. Germline V lookup: CDR1 MGHRA, CDR2 YSYEKL. The CDR3 region is CASSQDWVDNSPLHF. The CDR3, as DNA: TGCGCCAGCAGCCAAGATTGGGTCGATAATTCACCCCTCCACTTT.

The rearrangement joins TRBV4-1 to TRBJ1-1; D gene uncertain. Trimming left V 2 bases short and J 10 bases short, with 20 bases between. Germline CDR1 is MGHRA and CDR2 is YSYEKL. The CDR3 runs 15 residues. The CDR3 reads CASSQTDGDSGGAFF. The CDR3 nucleotides are TGCGCCAGCAGCCAAACTGATGGTGACTCTGGAGGAGCTTTCTTT.

The chain uses TRBV6-1 and TRBJ1-5; tentatively, D is TRBD1 (5 bases). Germline CDR1 and CDR2: MNHNS and SASEGT. There are 12 residues in the CDR3. V lost 6 bases, J lost 4 bases, and 7 bases lay in between. The CDR3 bases are TGTGCCAGCAGGGGGCTTAATCAGCCCCAGCATTTT. It encodes CASRGLNQPQHF.

In its sample, this clone was seen once. The chain combines TRBV19 with TRBJ2-7, with TRBD2 matching 11 bases. Trimming removed 3 bases from V and 4 bases from J; junction bases left unmatched: 5. This CDR3 region has 15 residues. CDR1 and CDR2 from the germline V gene are LNHDA and SQIVND (reference sequence). This chain's CDR3 is CASSMGGLAAYEQYF. The DNA for the CDR3 is TGTGCCAGTAGTATGGGGGGACTAGCGGCGTACGAGCAGTACTTC. Supplemented by reference TRBV19 and TRBJ2-7, the full variable domain reads DGGITQSPKYLFRKEGQNVTLSCEQNLNHDAMYWYRQDPGQGLRLIYYSQIVNDFQKGDIAEGYSVSREKKESFPLTVTSAQKNPTAFYLCASSMGGLAAYEQYFGPGTRLTVT.

The chain is built from TRBV2 and TRBJ2-4; TRBD1 matches 8 bases. This CDR3 is 14 amino acids long. V trimming: 3 bases; J trimming: 4 bases; junction bases outside the gene matches: 2. CDR1 and CDR2 (germline): SNHLY, FYNNEI. The CDR3 DNA follows: TGTGCCAGCAGTGAGGACAGGGCAAAAAACATTCAGTACTTC. This codes for CASSEDRAKNIQYF. Variable domain in full (rest from reference TRBV2 and TRBJ2-4): EPEVTQTPSHQVTQMGQEVILRCVPISNHLYFYWYRQILGQKVEFLVSFYNNEISEKSEIFDDQFSVERPDGSNFTLKIRSTKLEDSAMYFCASSEDRAKNIQYFGAGTRLSVL.

This clone was found once. The J gene is TRBJ2-2, the V gene TRBV18, with D unresolved. V was pared by 2 bases and J by 7 bases, with 8 bases between. Germline CDR1 and CDR2: KGHSH and LQKENI. This CDR3 is 13 amino acids long. CDR3 amino acids: CASSPDRIGELFF. DNA of the CDR3: TGTGCCAGCTCACCAGATCGCATCGGGGAGCTGTTTTTT.

The chain is built from TRBV5-1 and TRBJ2-1, with D unresolved. Trimming removed 2 bases at V and 4 bases at J, with 7 bases between. From germline, CDR1 is SGHRS and CDR2 YFSETQ. The CDR3 has 13 amino acids. In nucleotides, the CDR3 is TGCGCCAGCAGCTTTGGCGGATACAATGAGCAGTTCTTC. This translates into CASSFGGYNEQFF.

The genes are TRBV6-6 and TRBJ2-7; 9 bases agree with TRBD1. The ends lost 5 bases at V and 5 bases at J; junction bases unmatched: 7. CDR1 and CDR2 from the germline V gene are MNHNY and SVGAGI (reference sequence). This CDR3 comprises 14 residues. The CDR3 region is CASSAPDRGHEQYF. CDR3 sequence (DNA): TGTGCCAGCAGTGCCCCGGACAGGGGCCACGAGCAGTACTTC.

V gene TRBV30 combines with J gene TRBJ1-2, with D uncertain. CDR3 length: 14 residues. V lost 5 bases to trimming and J lost 4 bases, with 17 bases between them. The V gene's germline CDR1 is GTSNPN and CDR2 SVGIG (reference sequence). CDR3 protein: CAWFSRPSSYGYTF. The CDR3 bases are TGTGCCTGGTTTTCTCGCCCAAGTTCCTATGGCTACACCTTC.

Details on this clone: This sample also contains other DNA sequences that code for the same CDR3. This rearrangement joins TRBV5-1 to TRBJ2-2; D not resolved. CDR3 length: 13 residues. Between the trimmed V and J ends, which lost 0 bases and 0 bases, there was a span of 0 bases. Germline loops: CDR1 SGHRS, CDR2 YFSETQ. The CDR3 sequence is CASSLANTGELFF. The DNA of the CDR3 is TGCGCCAGCAGCTTGGCGAACACCGGGGAGCTGTTTTTT.

Only one count was recorded for this clone. The chain recombines TRBV7-3 with TRBJ2-5; D is uncertain. Trimming left V 5 bases short and J 7 bases short, with 17 bases between. This CDR3 has 14 residues. The V gene's germline CDR1 is SGHTA and CDR2 FQGTGA. The CDR3 DNA sequence: TGTGCCAGCAGCCCCATCCCCGATTGGGGGACCCAGTACTTC. It translates to CASSPIPDWGTQYF. The full variable domain, with the rest looked up from reference TRBV7-3 and TRBJ2-5, is GAGVSQTPSNKVTEKGKYVELRCDPISGHTALYWYRQSLGQGPEFLIYFQGTGAADDSGLPNDRFFAVRPEGSVSTLKIQRTERGDSAVYLCASSPIPDWGTQYFGPGTRLLVL.

The rearrangement uses TRBV10-1 and TRBJ2-2; 8 nucleotides agree with TRBD2. V trimming: 9 bases; J trimming: 3 bases; junction bases outside the gene matches: 6. Germline CDR1 WNHNN, CDR2 SYGVQD (reference sequence). The CDR3 loop spans 14 amino acids. The DNA for the CDR3 is TGCGCCAGTACAGCGGGGGTATACACCGGGGAGCTGTTTTTT. Translating gives CASTAGVYTGELFF.

The chain uses TRBV20-1 and TRBJ2-5; D is undetermined. With the DNA end fitting TRBJ2-7 better, the J assignment may be wrong. The CDR3 extends over 11 amino acids. CDR1 and CDR2 (germline): DFQATT, SNEGSKA (reference sequence). The CDR3 nucleotides are TGCAGTGCTAGAGTGACCTACGAGCAGTACTTC. Its translation is CSARVTYEQYF.

The rearrangement joins TRBV6-5 to TRBJ2-4; D is uncertain. This CDR3 contains 14 residues. V was shortened by 7 bases and J by 3 bases, with 13 bases between the two germline ends. Looked up from germline, CDR1 is MNHEY and CDR2 is SVGAGI. CDR3 amino acids: CASTPTGGKNIQYF. DNA for the CDR3: TGTGCCAGCACTCCCACGGGCGGCAAAAACATTCAGTACTTC.

This chain joins TRBV6-6 and TRBJ1-1; D perhaps matches TRBD1 (6 bases). The germline V gene has CDR1 MNHNY and CDR2 SVGAGI (reference sequence). CDR3 size: 13 residues. The V end lost 5 bases, the J end lost 1 base, and 8 bases lay between the germline ends. This chain's CDR3 is CASSDRKNTEAFF. The CDR3 nucleotides are TGTGCCAGCAGTGACAGGAAGAACACTGAAGCTTTCTTT.

Note on this clone: This sample includes further DNA sequences coding for the same CDR3. The chain uses TRBV19 and TRBJ2-3; 7 bases line up with TRBD1. The V and J ends lost 6 bases and 1 base, in that order; junction bases with no gene match: 4. The CDR3 loop spans 14 amino acids. Germline V gene sequence: CDR1 LNHDA, CDR2 SQIVND (reference sequence). As DNA, the CDR3 is TGTGCCAGTAGCCTCGGACAGGGCACAGATACGCAGTATTTT. This gives the protein CASSLGQGTDTQYF.

The V gene is TRBV2, the J gene TRBJ2-2, with D unresolved. Germline V gene sequence: CDR1 SNHLY, CDR2 FYNNEI. The CDR3 contains 12 residues. The V and J ends lost 2 bases and 7 bases respectively, with 5 bases between them. The CDR3 protein is CASSESVGELFF. DNA of the CDR3: TGTGCCAGCAGTGAATCGGTCGGGGAGCTGTTTTTT.

V usage is TRBV2 and J usage is TRBJ1-1; the D gene is possibly TRBD1 (5 bases). The germline V gene encodes CDR1 SNHLY and CDR2 FYNNEI. CDR3 size: 14 residues. The V end lost 4 bases, the J end lost 1 base, and 10 bases lay between the germline ends. The chain's CDR3 is CASSGGGSNTEAFF. The CDR3 DNA is TGTGCCAGCAGTGGCGGGGGTTCGAACACTGAAGCTTTCTTT. Using reference TRBV2 and TRBJ1-1 for the parts outside the CDR3, the full variable domain is EPEVTQTPSHQVTQMGQEVILRCVPISNHLYFYWYRQILGQKVEFLVSFYNNEISEKSEIFDDQFSVERPDGSNFTLKIRSTKLEDSAMYFCASSGGGSNTEAFFGQGTRLTVV.

This clone was picked up one time. A much more abundant neighbour one base away suggests this may be a read error. The V gene is TRBV29-1, the J gene TRBJ1-1; a weak D match, TRBD1 (6 bases). Germline V gives CDR1 SQVTM, CDR2 ANQGSEA. The CDR3 covers 13 residues. The V and J ends lost 7 bases and 4 bases respectively, with 16 bases between them. For the CDR3, the DNA is TGCAGCGGGGACAAGGGGATAGGCACTGAAGCTTTCTTT. It is translated as CSGDKGIGTEAFF.

The chain links TRBV6-5 to TRBJ1-1; the D gene is possibly TRBD1 (5 bases). CDR3 length equals 15 residues. V shed 3 bases and J shed 4 bases, with 15 bases lying between them. CDR1 and CDR2 (germline): MNHEY, SVGAGI. The CDR3 nucleotides are TGTGCCAGCAGTTATGTGAAGGGGTTGGGCACTGAAGCTTTCTTT. It encodes CASSYVKGLGTEAFF.

The chain has TRBV9 and TRBJ2-5; D perhaps matches TRBD1 (5 bases). The CDR3 totals 16 residues. V was pared by 2 bases and J by 4 bases, with 18 bases between. The V gene's germline CDR1 is SGDLS and CDR2 YYNGEE. The CDR3 sequence is CASSVGVGPPGETQYF. CDR3 nucleotide sequence: TGTGCCAGCAGCGTTGGGGTGGGGCCTCCGGGAGAGACCCAGTACTTC.

This chain links TRBV9 with TRBJ2-2, with D tentatively TRBD2 (5 bases). The germline V and J ends were trimmed by 0 bases and 4 bases, with 10 bases remaining between them. Germline V gives CDR1 SGDLS, CDR2 YYNGEE. CDR3 length: 15 residues. The CDR3 loop reads CASSVDPGSTGELFF. The CDR3, as DNA: TGTGCCAGCAGCGTAGATCCGGGGAGCACCGGGGAGCTGTTTTTT.

This clone occurred once. This chain connects TRBV4-1 to TRBJ2-7, with D tentatively TRBD1 (6 bases). Trimming took 0 bases from V and 12 from J, leaving 24 bases between them. The CDR3 has 16 residues. Germline assignment: CDR1 MGHRA and CDR2 YSYEKL. CDR3 bases: TGCGCCAGCAGCCAAGATGTTACAGGGATTCCAATGCAGTGGTACTTC. Translated: CASSQDVTGIPMQWYF.

The DNA for the CDR3 is TGTGCCAGCAGCTTAAGTGGGGCCCAGACCCAGTACTTC. Its protein product is CASSLSGAQTQYF. The gene calls are TRBV7-3 and TRBJ2-5; D is perhaps TRBD1 (5 bases). Germline CDR1 SGHTA, CDR2 FQGTGA. The CDR3 sequence is 13 residues long. Deletions cut 1 base from V and 6 bases from J, with 9 bases between.

This clone was observed once. The genes are TRBV18 and TRBJ1-1; D ambiguous. Germline assignment: CDR1 KGHSH and CDR2 LQKENI. Trimming took off 1 base at V and 2 bases at J, with 5 bases between the two ends. The CDR3 sequence is 13 residues long. CDR3 DNA sequence: TGTGCCAGCTCACCACAGCCAAACACTGAAGCTTTCTTT. Translating gives CASSPQPNTEAFF.

The CDR3 nucleotides are TGTGCCAGCAGCGTAGCCGGCCCAACCGGGGAGCTGTTTTTT. This sequence encodes CASSVAGPTGELFF. The gene calls are TRBV9 and TRBJ2-2; D not certain. V was trimmed by 0 bases and J by 5 bases, leaving 8 bases between them. The CDR3 spans 14 residues. Germline V CDR1 and CDR2: SGDLS, YYNGEE. The entire variable domain, with the rest obtained from reference TRBV9 and TRBJ2-2, is as follows: DSGVTQTPKHLITATGQRVTLRCSPRSGDLSVYWYQQSLDQGLQFLIQYYNGEERAKGNILERFSAQQFPDLHSELNLSSLELGDSALYFCASSVAGPTGELFFGEGSRLTVL.

The chain has TRBV30 and TRBJ1-1; 7 nucleotides align to TRBD1. The V gene's germline CDR1 is GTSNPN and CDR2 SVGIG (reference sequence). V was clipped by 4 bases and J by 2 bases; unmatched bases: 13. The CDR3 is made up of 16 amino acids. The CDR3 bases are TGTGCCTGGATGGGGCAGCGAGGGGGCCAAAACACTGAAGCTTTCTTT. It is translated as CAWMGQRGGQNTEAFF. Variable domain in full (rest from reference TRBV30 and TRBJ1-1): SQTIHQWPATLVQPVGSPLSLECTVEGTSNPNLYWYRQAAGRGLQLLFYSVGIGQISSEVPQNLSASRPQDRQFILSSKKLLLSDSGFYLCAWMGQRGGQNTEAFFGQGTRLTVV.

The CDR3 DNA is TGTGCCAGCAGTGACACAGTAATCACAGATACGCAGTATTTT. Amino acids: CASSDTVITDTQYF. The genes are TRBV25-1 and TRBJ2-3; no definite D call. Germline V CDR1 and CDR2: MGHDK, SYGVNS. The CDR3 contains 14 residues. V was cut by 3 bases and J by 2 bases, with 9 bases left in between.